This T cell receptor (beta chain) was identified in a study of CD8 T cells in ankylosing spondylitis (dated by TCRdb to about 2017). As for the study more broadly: T cell receptor beta repertoires were profiled in healthy donors and ankylosing spondylitis patients so that disease-linked TCR variants could be found. Peripheral blood was sampled, and synovial fluid was additionally collected from ankylosing spondylitis patients. The full study cohort was made up of about 24 ankylosing spondylitis patients and around 100 healthy donors.

Study-level results and caveats: The disease-linked clones showed a CD8+ phenotype and occurred at relatively low frequencies in peripheral blood. Some motif variants had previously been reported in the synovial fluid and blood of reactive arthritis patients, which suggests shared mechanisms of disease initiation. A TCR beta motif made up of several highly homologous amino acid variants appeared to be characteristic of blood from ankylosing spondylitis patients. Significant enrichment of the disease-linked clones was reported in matched synovial fluid samples from ankylosing spondylitis patients.

The CDR3, from cysteine to phenylalanine, totals 14 residues. CDR3 DNA only is kept here, 42 bases in frame from base 1. Relative to germline, V is 0 bases shorter and J is 8 bases shorter, with 11 bases between their ends. Looking up the germline V gene yields CDR1 SGHAT and CDR2 FQNNGV. Sequencing was carried out with an Illumina HiSeq 2500. Quantitative 5'-RACE with molecular barcodes was the method used to prepare the TCR beta libraries. Under the source paper's analysis protocol: A new computational method based on a probabilistic model of VDJ rearrangement was used to identify disease-linked TCR variants. TCRdb reanalyzed the raw reads on its own, using fastp at Q25 for trimming and MiXCR for clone calling, and kept in-frame beta chains. CDR3 protein sequences are deduplicated, and each keeps its most common genes and DNA. None of the V and J calls come from the authors' own analysis; TCRdb made them. The sample table lists under 250,000 distinct CDR3 sequences, roughly 25% of them with a count of one. The leading ten clones occupy just over 6.5% of the sample.

Comments on this clonotype: Its antigen is not yet known. Qualities for individual bases were not recorded, and no much larger clone is one base off.

This receptor was identified in a male donor with ankylosing spondylitis or in good health (not recorded which). The chain is encoded by TRBV11-2 joined to TRBJ2-1; the D gene is unclear. The sequenced sample was blood, either unsorted or a sorted T cell fraction (not recorded which). In nucleotides, the sequence is TGTGCCAGCAGCTTAGATGGGCCCTTGGATGAGCAGTTCTTC. This sequence encodes CASSLDGPLDEQFF.